This T cell receptor beta chain is drawn from a study of blood T cell repertoires in COVID-19. By sample share, this clone is medium-sized. Generated by immunoSEQ multiplex PCR, the TCRdb table keeps only in-frame clones and is missing some. Of roughly 220,000 clones in the sample, 70% to 85% are singletons; the top ten hold approximately 1.2%. The CDR3 spans 12 residues. V gave up 4 bases and J gave up 6 bases; unmatched junction bases: 2. The germline V gene encodes CDR1 ENHRY and CDR2 SYGVKD. The chain links TRBV10-3 to TRBJ1-1; 7 bases fit TRBD1. The sample was PBMCs or T cells enriched from blood (not recorded which). The receptor was derived from a woman between 35 and 50 years old with acute COVID-19. The CDR3 bases are TGTGCCATCAGTGGACAGGGACCTGAAGCTTTCTTT. It codes for CAISGQGPEAFF.